This T cell receptor beta chain came from a study of T-cell reconstitution after alpha-beta-depleted transplantation in children. Whole-study results and caveats: About two months after transplant, alpha-beta T cells reportedly came from several hundred expanded graft clones. The high TCRbeta diversity at day 60 in some patients came from surviving recipient T cells and thymic progenitors. It was newly produced T cells that mostly accounted for T-cell counts and diversity one year after transplant.

This clonotype occurred many times. No antigen is known for it. V dropped 5 bases and J dropped 4 bases, with 9 bases sitting between them. Germline CDR1 SGHTA, CDR2 FQGNSA. The CDR3 consists of 13 residues. The authors prepared the TCRbeta library with unique molecular identifiers. MiXCR, run by TCRdb on the PCR reads, gives a single entry per CDR3 protein. The sample lists about 440,000 distinct CDR3 sequences, roughly 44% occurring once. Material: PBMCs, obtained before TCRalphabeta/CD19-depleted stem cell transplant. The receptor was isolated from a girl aged 2 to 10 with aplastic anemia, due to receive a stem cell transplant. The gene calls are TRBV7-2 and TRBJ2-1; the D gene is possibly TRBD1 (6 bases). The CDR3 sequence: CASSRDRYNEQFF. The CDR3 DNA reads as TGTGCCAGCAGCCGTGACAGGTACAATGAGCAGTTCTTC.